These 7 T cell receptor beta chains were all obtained from the same sample, sequenced in a study of graft-versus-host responses after intestinal transplantation. TCRdb's table, derived via immunoSEQ multiplex PCR, lists solely in-frame clones and lacks some. Of roughly 97,000 clones in the sample, 75% to 95% are singletons; the top ten hold 15% to 20%. The sample here was PBMCs, taken roughly 410 days after intestinal transplant. These receptors were obtained from a human patient who received an intestinal transplant, so some T cells may come from the graft donor.

This clone was seen only once. The genes are TRBV27 and TRBJ1-5; D is unresolved. Germline V gives CDR1 MNHEY, CDR2 SMNVEV (reference sequence). With 6 bases removed from V and 7 bases from J, the gap between germline ends came to 13 bases. This CDR3 comprises 13 residues. CDR3 nucleotides: TGTGCCAGCAGCCTGGGCACGGGCCAGCCCCAGCATTTT. Protein: CASSLGTGQPQHF.

The V gene is TRBV13, the J gene TRBJ2-7, with TRBD2 as a possible D gene (6 bases). This CDR3 has 13 residues. CDR1 is PRHDT, CDR2 FYEKMQ, per germline (reference sequence). V was cut by 1 base and J by 5 bases, with 9 bases left in between. The CDR3 DNA reads TGTGCCAGCAGCTTAGCCCGGGGGAACGAGCAGTACTTC. The encoded protein is CASSLARGNEQYF.

The rearrangement links TRBV6-5 to TRBJ2-3, with 7 bases aligning to TRBD1. The CDR3 length is 15 residues. Unmatched junction bases numbered 7, after V lost 4 bases and J lost 3 bases. Germline loops: CDR1 MNHEY, CDR2 SVGAGI. CDR3 residues: CASSSTGLGTDTQYF. In DNA, the CDR3 is TGTGCCAGCAGTTCGACAGGGTTAGGGACAGATACGCAGTATTTT.

The chain uses TRBV6-4 and TRBJ2-3, with 9 bases identical to TRBD2. The CDR3 length is 14 residues. V shed 4 bases and J 4 bases; nucleotides not matched to a gene: 3. Germline assignment: CDR1 MRHNA and CDR2 SNTAGT. DNA of the CDR3: TGTGCCAGCAGTGCCGCGGGGGGGCCAGATACGCAGTATTTT. Protein: CASSAAGGPDTQYF.

This chain joins TRBV7-9 and TRBJ1-6; D not certain. The CDR3 loop spans 15 amino acids. Trimming left V 5 bases short and J 5 bases short, with 13 bases between. Germline CDR1 SEHNR, CDR2 FQNEAQ (reference sequence). CDR3 in amino acids: CASSLGLGHNSPLHF. The CDR3 DNA sequence: TGTGCCAGCAGCCTGGGTTTAGGACATAATTCACCCCTCCACTTT.

The CDR3 nucleotides read TGTGCCAGCAGCTTAGGGGCGGGGGAACACTATGGCTACACCTTC. Translating gives CASSLGAGEHYGYTF. The chain recombines TRBV11-2 with TRBJ1-2; possibly TRBD1 for D (5 bases). V was clipped by 1 base and J by 3 bases, with 12 bases between them. Germline CDR1 reads SGHAT; CDR2 reads FQNNGV. This CDR3 is built from 15 residues.

The chain carries TRBV5-5 and TRBJ2-5; D may be TRBD1 or TRBD2 (6 bases each). Trimming cost V 0 bases and J 5 bases, with 14 bases left between them. Germline V gives CDR1 SGHKS, CDR2 YYEKEE (reference sequence). The CDR3 runs to 15 residues. Written as DNA, the CDR3 is TGTGCCAGCAGCTTGGTTGTAACGGGGGCTGAGACCCAGTACTTC. Its translation is CASSLVVTGAETQYF. Using reference TRBV5-5 and TRBJ2-5 for the parts outside the CDR3, the full variable domain is DAGVTQSPTHLIKTRGQQVTLRCSPISGHKSVSWYQQVLGQGPQFIFQYYEKEERGRGNFPDRFSARQFPNYSSELNVNALLLGDSALYLCASSLVVTGAETQYFGPGTRLLVL.